Included here is one TCR beta chain sequence, with context. Its antigen is not yet known. No per-base quality is available; no much larger clone lies one base away. Including the terminal cysteine and phenylalanine, the CDR3 comprises 15 residues. Left in the record is the CDR3 DNA by itself, 45 bases read in frame from the first base. Per the germline V gene (reference sequence), SEHNR is the CDR1 and FQNEAQ is the CDR2. V loses 4 bases at its end and J loses 4 bases; junction bases beyond the gene matches: 9. Libraries of naive CD8 T cells were built from about 19,000 to 1,100,000 sorted cells, with 10%, 30% or 50% of the purified RNA used. On a BD FACSAria II, naive CD8 T cells were FACS-sorted as CD8+CD4-CCR7+CD45RA+ and collected into RLT Plus buffer. To test detection sensitivity, Jurkat RNA equivalent to about eleven TCR copies was spiked into samples of about 19,000-1,000,000 naive CD8 T cells. Enrichment of CD8 T cells was performed with RosetteSep CD8+ T Cell Enrichment Cocktail and Ficoll-Paque, after which ACK red cell lysis was carried out.

The library came from PCR. This sample was sequenced with an Illumina HiSeq 4000. Bulk TCR libraries were made following a previously described method, with the TCR primers given in Table S5. Total RNA was purified with the Qiagen AllPrep DNA/RNA kit. Reads from multiple sequencing runs of the same library were pooled before analysis. As for the authors' bioinformatics: Reads were retained only if their TCR constant sequence matched exactly, and those retained reads were trimmed to 150 nt and grouped according to their 12-nt molecular barcodes. Within each barcode group, reads were sub-clustered at a 15% Levenshtein threshold, and quality-weighted consensus sequences were built per RNA molecule. Non-functional sequences were removed, as were lower-count sequences one edit away from another. Based on a fit of two negative binomial distributions, barcode sub-clusters having less than 20% of the maximum read count were discarded. TCRdb trimmed the raw reads at Q25, called clones with MiXCR and kept productive beta chains. For every CDR3 protein sequence, its rows merge into one entry that carries the most common genes and DNA. For this entry, the V and J calls and clone size follow TCRdb and not the study's own pipeline. Counted in this sample were about 640,000 distinct CDR3 sequences; about 20% of them appeared once. The ten largest account for around 0.86% of the sample.

This entry comes from a study of molecular identifiers for immune sequencing clone quantification (dated by TCRdb to 2017 to 2018). The study in broad terms: In a replicate experiment, RNA from about 20,000 or 100,000 naive CD8 T cells was split into five aliquots, four of which were sequenced. CD8 T cells were used in a methods study to benchmark molecular-identifier clustering-based TCR repertoire sequencing (MIDCIRS) and TCR RNA copy counting.

Study-wide findings and limitations: Naive libraries contained spiked-in Jurkat TCR RNA (approximately nine copies' worth), which is not part of the donor repertoire. In CMV-specific effector cells, over 98% of molecules were held by clones above 20 RNA copies, whereas under 1% of molecules were held by such clones in naive cells. A single cell's worth of spiked-in Jurkat TCR RNA was reported detectable even among 850,000 to 1,000,000 naive CD8 T cells. Highly expanded clone sizes could be underestimated because identical TCR molecules may share a barcode. Modeling indicated about 3 TCR RNA copies recovered per cell, compared with 7.5 to 10 by digital PCR, which implies a capture efficiency of around 31%. When barcode sub-clustering was not used, chimeric consensus sequences inflated TCR diversity, with chimeras reaching as high as 47%.

The chain couples TRBV7-9 to TRBJ2-7; 8 bases in between match TRBD2. Specimen: naive CD8+ T cells from blood, with Jurkat cell RNA spiked in. The cell subset or site label for this specimen denotes: FACS-sorted CD8+CD4-CCR7+CD45RA+ naive T cells. This TCR came from a human donor in good health. Some libraries in this study had Jurkat cell RNA spiked in. Here is the DNA: TGTGCCAGCAGCTCAGGCCTAGCGGGTCGGTACGAGCAGTACTTC. Its translation is CASSSGLAGRYEQYF.